This TCR beta chain was captured in a study of control samples from healthy donors and cancer patients. Germline CDR1 MDHEN, CDR2 SYDVKM. CDR3 length: 15 amino acids. Trimming removed 5 bases from V and 7 bases from J; junction bases left unmatched: 9. The protocol was immunoSEQ multiplex PCR, while the TCRdb copy is restricted to in-frame clones and leaves out a portion. Of 88,000 or so clones in the sample, 90% to 95% are singletons; the top ten hold around 4.7%. This receptor was identified in a woman in her late teens or twenties in good health. V gene TRBV28 combines with J gene TRBJ1-5; 9 bases fit TRBD1. Sample: blood. CDR3 DNA: TGTGCCAGCAGTGCGGGACAGGGAATTAGGCAGCCCCAGCATTTT. Its protein is CASSAGQGIRQPQHF.